This T cell receptor beta chain was profiled in a study of shared clonotypes between healthy human individuals. Sequencing was performed with immunoSEQ multiplex PCR; in TCRdb, only in-frame clones are kept and a portion is missing. The sample consists of almost 750,000 clones, 55% to 75% of them appearing once. Germline-derived CDR1 and CDR2 are SGHTA and FQGNSA. The V and J ends lost 2 bases and 8 bases respectively, with 7 bases between them. This CDR3 region has 12 residues. This clone was counted a few times. This receptor was taken from a woman aged 25 to 39 in good health. The chain couples TRBV7-2 to TRBJ1-5; D is undetermined. Sequenced material: memory CD4+ T cells sorted from blood. As for subset: CD45RA-negative fraction. This CDR3 reads CASSLSGKPQHF. Here the CDR3 DNA reads TGTGCCAGCAGCTTAAGCGGGAAGCCCCAGCATTTT.